Listed below are T cell receptor beta chains from one sample, sequenced in a study of cytomegalovirus exposure and HLA in healthy donors. Generated by immunoSEQ multiplex PCR, the TCRdb table keeps only in-frame clones and is missing some. The sample has some 180,000 clones; around 75% are singletons. Sequencing input: PBMCs. The receptors shown here come from a male donor in good health and CMV-seronegative. Both conserved end residues are part of each CDR3. A D gene is named only where the DNA matches it firmly. The size field is filled for only some rows; it gives once, few, many or a size class.

size: .; V: TRBV5-8; length: 15; D: TRBD2; J: TRBJ2-1; DNA: TGTGCCAGCAGCCCCGGGACTAGTACTTACAATGAGCAGTTCTTC; CDR3: CASSPGTSTYNEQFF
size: .; V: TRBV30; length: 20; D: .; J: TRBJ1-5; DNA: TGTGCCTGGAGCCGCCGGGACACCGCCGCGCGGCTTTATAGCAATCAGCCCCAGCATTTT; CDR3: CAWSRRDTAARLYSNQPQHF
size: .; V: TRBV30; length: 16; D: TRBD1; J: TRBJ1-5; DNA: TGTGCCTGGAGCCCGCCCGGGACAGGGAAGAATCAGCCCCAGCATTTT; CDR3: CAWSPPGTGKNQPQHF
size: .; V: TRBV18; length: 14; D: TRBD1; J: TRBJ1-2; DNA: TGTGCCAGCTCACCGGGACAGGGGGTCTATGGCTACACCTTC; CDR3: CASSPGQGVYGYTF
size: once; V: TRBV29-1; length: 15; D: .; J: TRBJ1-3; DNA: TGCAGCGCTTATACAGGGAGCCTCTCTGGAAACACCATATATTTT; CDR3: CSAYTGSLSGNTIYF
size: .; V: TRBV5-6; length: 14; D: .; J: TRBJ1-1; DNA: TGTGCCAGCAGCTTGACGGGGGATGACACTGAAGCTTTCTTT; CDR3: CASSLTGDDTEAFF
size: .; V: TRBV7-8; length: 13; D: .; J: TRBJ1-5; DNA: TGTGCCAGCAGCTTAACTGGCAATCAGCCCCAGCATTTT; CDR3: CASSLTGNQPQHF
size: .; V: TRBV6-5; length: 13; D: TRBD1; J: TRBJ1-1; DNA: TGTGCCAGCAGTCTACGGACAGGAGGGTTAGCTTTCTTT; CDR3: CASSLRTGGLAFF
size: .; V: TRBV4-2; length: 17; D: TRBD1; J: TRBJ2-1; DNA: TGTGCCAGCAGCCGGAACTCGGGGACAGGGGGATACAATGAGCAGTTCTTC; CDR3: CASSRNSGTGGYNEQFF
size: .; V: TRBV6-1; length: 13; D: .; J: TRBJ2-3; DNA: TGTGCCAGCTTGGCGGGCGGAACAGATACGCAGTATTTT; CDR3: CASLAGGTDTQYF